This entry lists 10 T cell receptor beta chains sequenced from one sample in a study of beta chain features in type 1 diabetes. Every isolated RNA sample was fully reverse transcribed, so sequencing captured expressed TCRB transcripts. Only in-frame clones appear in the TCRdb table, and some are missing; sequencing was by immunoSEQ multiplex PCR. Seen here are roughly 610,000 clones, around a sixth observed once, and the top ten hold about 0.097%. Sequenced sample: naive CD4+ T cells from blood. The origin of the receptors is a man aged 18 to 35 in good health.

In this sample, this clone turned up a few times. The chain is built from TRBV7-6 and TRBJ2-1, with 11 bases identical to TRBD2. Germline lookup yields CDR1 SGHVS and CDR2 FNYEAQ. V trimming: 4 bases; J trimming: 13 bases; junction bases outside the gene matches: 15. The CDR3 length is 16 residues. Here the CDR3 DNA reads TGTGCCAGCAGCTCGGGGGGTATTGGTAGCGGGAGGGCCCAGTTCTTC. Translated: CASSSGGIGSGRAQFF.

This clone was observed a few times. J is TRBJ2-5 and V is TRBV18, with D perhaps TRBD2 (5 bases). Trimming shortened V by 2 bases and J by 2 bases, and 12 bases separated the two germline ends. This CDR3 has 15 amino acids. CDR1 KGHSH and CDR2 LQKENI come from the germline V gene. CDR3 bases: TGTGCCAGCTCACCAATCCGGGGTCCACAAGAGACCCAGTACTTC. It is translated as CASSPIRGPQETQYF. Full variable domain (outside the CDR3, taken from reference TRBV18 and TRBJ2-5): NAGVMQNPRHLVRRRGQEARLRCSPMKGHSHVYWYRQLPEEGLKFMVYLQKENIIDESGMPKERFSAEFPKEGPSILRIQQVVRGDSAAYFCASSPIRGPQETQYFGPGTRLLVL.

This clone was seen only a few times. This rearrangement joins TRBV5-4 to TRBJ2-2; D remains unclear. CDR3 size: 14 residues. Germline-derived CDR1 and CDR2 are SGHNT and YYREEE (reference sequence). Between the trimmed V and J ends, which lost 0 bases and 6 bases, there was a span of 9 bases. DNA of the CDR3: TGTGCCAGCAGCTTGGGGCTGGTCTCCGGGGAGCTGTTTTTT. Translating gives CASSLGLVSGELFF.

This clone came up a few times. The V and J genes are TRBV7-3 and TRBJ2-3; D remains ambiguous. V was clipped by 5 bases and J by 0 bases, with 6 bases between them. The germline V gene has CDR1 SGHTA and CDR2 FQGTGA. This CDR3 has 13 amino acids. CDR3 sequence: CASSGKSTDTQYF. The CDR3 DNA sequence: TGTGCCAGCAGCGGGAAGAGCACAGATACGCAGTATTTT.

The rearrangement uses TRBV4-3 and TRBJ1-6, with unresolved D. Germline loops: CDR1 LGHNA, CDR2 YSLEER. V was shortened by 0 bases and J by 9 bases, with 12 bases between the two germline ends. CDR3 size: 15 residues. The CDR3 is CASSQETVRSSPLHF. The CDR3 DNA reads TGCGCCAGCAGCCAAGAGACGGTTAGGAGTTCACCCCTCCACTTT.

This clone came up a few times. The germline gene is not matched at one end of the junction; a read error may be the cause. V and J are TRBV7-7 and TRBJ2-3, with a weak D call TRBD2 (6 bases). The CDR3 covers 12 residues. Looked up from germline, CDR1 is SSHAT and CDR2 is FNYEAQ (reference sequence). CDR3 loop: CASSPLGSTQYF. Here the CDR3 DNA reads TGTGCTAGCAGCCCCCTCGGGAGTACGCAGTATTTT.

This clone turned up a few times. This chain connects TRBV4-2 to TRBJ1-2; no reliable D call. Germline CDR1 reads LGHNA; CDR2 reads YNFKEQ. This CDR3 has 13 amino acids. Between the trimmed V and J ends, which lost 0 bases and 10 bases, there was a span of 12 bases. CDR3 coding DNA: TGTGCCAGCAGCCAAGATGTTACCCGCGCCTACACCTTC. This gives the protein CASSQDVTRAYTF.

V and J are TRBV2 and TRBJ1-2; 7 bases line up with TRBD1. V was pared by 7 bases and J by 1 base, with 6 bases of the junction left unmatched. Germline CDR1 and CDR2: SNHLY and FYNNEI. This CDR3 has 14 residues. CDR3 sequence: CASTEQGHNYGYTF. In nucleotides, the CDR3 is TGTGCCAGCACCGAACAGGGGCATAACTATGGCTACACCTTC.

Note on this clone: Additional DNA sequences in this sample encode the identical CDR3. The chain carries TRBV27 and TRBJ1-2, with D possibly being TRBD1 (6 bases). The germline V gene has CDR1 MNHEY and CDR2 SMNVEV (reference sequence). This CDR3 has 14 amino acids. Trimming stripped 0 bases from V and 5 bases from J, with 10 bases between. The CDR3 spells CASSLSRGPYGYTF. The CDR3 DNA sequence: TGTGCCAGCAGTTTATCGCGGGGGCCATATGGCTACACCTTC.

This clone was seen more than once but under ten times. The chain joins TRBV7-2 to TRBJ2-7; D unresolved. The CDR3 covers 11 residues. CDR1 is SGHTA, CDR2 FQGNSA, per germline. The germline V and J ends were trimmed by 5 bases and 6 bases, with 8 bases remaining between them. The CDR3 DNA reads TGTGCCAGCAGCCTCTTAACCGAGCAGTACTTC. It is translated as CASSLLTEQYF.